This TCR beta chain was identified during a study of cytomegalovirus exposure and HLA in healthy donors. General study results and limits: The study reported that TCR beta sequences accurately predicted HLA-A and HLA-B alleles in most subjects.

As to this clone: Its antigen is still unknown.

The PCR ran on 60 Vbeta and 13 Jbeta primers. Only in-frame clones appear in the TCRdb table, and some are missing; sequencing was by immunoSEQ multiplex PCR. The listing records about 140,000 clones. The V and J ends lost 5 bases and 6 bases, in that order; junction bases with no gene match: 20. The length of the CDR3 is 18 residues. Sequences were obtained from PBMCs. V gene TRBV5-3 combines with J gene TRBJ2-3, with TRBD1 identical over 8 bases. TRBV5-3 is identified as an open reading frame with a role that is uncertain. The receptor was isolated from a woman under 30 in good health and CMV-seronegative. In nucleotides, the CDR3 is TGTGCCAGAAGGCCGAAAACGGACGGGACAGGTCTGGAGGATACGCAGTATTTT. Residues: CARRPKTDGTGLEDTQYF.